This TCR beta chain was sequenced during a study of T cells in narcolepsy. Overall study context: Patients with NT1 or NT2 and healthy control donors were enrolled. Study observations and caveats: Healthy controls reportedly lacked the autoreactive clonotypes serially found in patients' blood. Same-patient CSF and blood CD4+ T cell clonotypes included HCRT-specific and TRIB2-specific autoreactive ones. In some patient and control memory CD4+ samples, autoreactive clones were absent.

The assay was immunoSEQ multiplex PCR, and TCRdb's table has in-frame clones only and misses some. The sample holds 25,000 to 35,000 clones, less than 90% seen once. Concerning this clone: What it binds is not known.

This CDR3 spans 13 amino acids. V gave up 7 bases and J gave up 1 base, with 10 bases separating them. CDR1 and CDR2 (germline): LNHDA, SQIVND (reference sequence). This TCR was sampled from a human donor with narcolepsy. The sequencing sample was made of CD45RA- memory CD4+ T cells from PBMCs. This chain connects TRBV19 to TRBJ1-1; D perhaps matches TRBD1 (6 bases). CDR3 loop: CASNGGANTEAFF. Here the CDR3 DNA reads TGTGCCAGTAACGGGGGGGCGAACACTGAAGCTTTCTTT.